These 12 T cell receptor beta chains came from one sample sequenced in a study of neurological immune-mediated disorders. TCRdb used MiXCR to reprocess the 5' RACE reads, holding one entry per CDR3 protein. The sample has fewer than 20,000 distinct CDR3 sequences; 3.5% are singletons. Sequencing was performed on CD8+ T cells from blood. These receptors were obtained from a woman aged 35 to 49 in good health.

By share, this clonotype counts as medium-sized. The CDR3 loop reads CSVTGEGGDYGYTF. The CDR3 DNA is TGCAGCGTTACCGGCGAGGGAGGGGACTATGGCTACACCTTC. V usage is TRBV29-1 and J usage is TRBJ1-2; possibly TRBD1 for D (5 bases). Germline lookup yields CDR1 SQVTM and CDR2 ANQGSEA. The germline V and J ends were trimmed by 5 bases and 3 bases, with 16 bases remaining between them. CDR3 length: 14 amino acids.

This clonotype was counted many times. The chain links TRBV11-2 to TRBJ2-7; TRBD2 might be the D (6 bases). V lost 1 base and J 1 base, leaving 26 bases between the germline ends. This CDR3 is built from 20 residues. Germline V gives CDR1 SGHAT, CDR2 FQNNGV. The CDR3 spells CASSLALVFRSGDSSYEQYF. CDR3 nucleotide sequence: TGTGCCAGCAGCTTAGCCCTGGTTTTTAGGTCGGGAGACTCATCCTACGAGCAGTACTTC.

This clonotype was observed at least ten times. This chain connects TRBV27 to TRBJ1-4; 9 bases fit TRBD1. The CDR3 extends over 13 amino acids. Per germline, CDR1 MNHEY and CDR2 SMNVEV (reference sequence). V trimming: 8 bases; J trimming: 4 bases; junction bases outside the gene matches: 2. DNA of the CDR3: TGTGCCAGCCGGGACAGGGTTAATGAAAAACTGTTTTTT. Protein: CASRDRVNEKLFF.

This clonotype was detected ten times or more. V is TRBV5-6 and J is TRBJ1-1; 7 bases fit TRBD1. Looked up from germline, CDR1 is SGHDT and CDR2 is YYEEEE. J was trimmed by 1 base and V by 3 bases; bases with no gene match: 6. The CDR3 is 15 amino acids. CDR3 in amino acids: CASSSRPGGNTEAFF. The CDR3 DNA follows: TGTGCCAGCAGCTCGCGTCCAGGGGGGAACACTGAAGCTTTCTTT.

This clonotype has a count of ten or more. The CDR3 here is CASSITGTGELFF. CDR3 coding DNA: TGTGCCAGCAGCATCACAGGCACCGGGGAGCTGTTTTTT. The chain joins TRBV28 to TRBJ2-2; a weak D match, TRBD1 (5 bases). Germline-derived CDR1 and CDR2 are MDHEN and SYDVKM. CDR3 size: 13 residues. V lost 6 bases to trimming and J lost 4 bases, with 9 bases between them.

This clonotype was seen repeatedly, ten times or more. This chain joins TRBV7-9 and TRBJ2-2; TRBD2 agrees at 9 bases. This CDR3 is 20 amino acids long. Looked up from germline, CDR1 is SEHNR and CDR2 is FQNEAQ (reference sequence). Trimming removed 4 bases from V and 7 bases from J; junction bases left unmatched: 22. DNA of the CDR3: TGTGCCAGCAGCTCAAGAGGGGACAGCAAGACTAGCGGATACTACGGGGAGCTGTTTTTT. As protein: CASSSRGDSKTSGYYGELFF.

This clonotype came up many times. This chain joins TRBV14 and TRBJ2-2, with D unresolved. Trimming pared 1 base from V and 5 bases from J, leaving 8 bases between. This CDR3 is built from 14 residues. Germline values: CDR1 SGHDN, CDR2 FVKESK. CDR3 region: CASSQGRGTGELFF. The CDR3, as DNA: TGTGCCAGCAGCCAAGGGCGCGGAACCGGGGAGCTGTTTTTT.

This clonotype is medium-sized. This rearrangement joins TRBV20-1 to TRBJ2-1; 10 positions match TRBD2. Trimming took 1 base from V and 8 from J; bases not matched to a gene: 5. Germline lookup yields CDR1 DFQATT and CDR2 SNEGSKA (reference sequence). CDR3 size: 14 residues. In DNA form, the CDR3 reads TGCAGTGCTAGAGCAGCGGGAGGGTTCCATGAGCAGTTCTTC. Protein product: CSARAAGGFHEQFF.

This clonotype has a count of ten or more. The CDR3 DNA is TGTGCCAGTAGTATAGGGGCGAGCGGGCTCGGGAGATCCTACGAGCAGTACTTC. This gives the protein CASSIGASGLGRSYEQYF. The J gene is TRBJ2-7, the V gene TRBV19; D might be TRBD2 (6 bases). The CDR3 has 18 residues. Between the trimmed V and J ends, which lost 1 base and 1 base, there was a span of 20 bases. Germline V gene data show CDR1 as LNHDA and CDR2 as SQIVND (reference sequence).

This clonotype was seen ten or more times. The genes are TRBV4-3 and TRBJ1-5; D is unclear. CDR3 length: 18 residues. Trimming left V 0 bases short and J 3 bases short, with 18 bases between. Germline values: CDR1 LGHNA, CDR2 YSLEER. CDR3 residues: CASSQDAYRWVNNQPQHF. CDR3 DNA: TGCGCCAGCAGCCAAGATGCCTATAGATGGGTCAACAATCAGCCCCAGCATTTT.

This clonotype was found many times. The CDR3 DNA is TGTGCCAGCAGTAACACTGGGGGGGGTCCCACAGATACGCAGTATTTT. As protein: CASSNTGGGPTDTQYF. The chain couples TRBV6-5 to TRBJ2-3; 7 bases align to TRBD2. Trimming at V came to 5 bases and at J to 2 bases, leaving 10 bases not matched to a gene. Looked up from germline, CDR1 is MNHEY and CDR2 is SVGAGI. This CDR3 comprises 16 residues.

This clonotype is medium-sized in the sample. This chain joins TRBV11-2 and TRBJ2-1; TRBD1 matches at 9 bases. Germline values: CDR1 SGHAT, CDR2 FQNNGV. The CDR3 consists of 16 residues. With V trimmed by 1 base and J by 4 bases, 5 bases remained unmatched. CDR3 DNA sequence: TGTGCCAGCAGCTTAGGAAGGACAGGGGCATACAATGAGCAGTTCTTC. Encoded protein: CASSLGRTGAYNEQFF.